The 29 T cell receptor beta chains given below trace back to one sample, sequenced in a study of blood T cell repertoires in COVID-19. Sequencing was performed with immunoSEQ multiplex PCR; in TCRdb, only in-frame clones are kept and a portion is missing. The repertoire holds approximately 150,000 clones, with 88% as singletons. The sample consisted of peripheral blood. These receptors were collected from a human donor with COVID-19, enrolled during active disease. The donor label of this sample is uncertain.

The gene calls are TRBV6-5 and TRBJ1-4, with 7 bases fitting TRBD1. CDR3 size: 14 residues. Trimming cost V 0 bases and J 7 bases; bases outside gene matches: 2. CDR1 is MNHEY and CDR2 is SVGAGI in the germline V gene. DNA of the CDR3: TGTGCCAGCAGTTACTCGAGGGGGCCTGAAAAACTGTTTTTT. Amino acids: CASSYSRGPEKLFF.

The chain combines TRBV1 with TRBJ2-3; the DNA was not compared with TRBD2, the D call given in the table. TRBV1 is recorded as a pseudogene. This CDR3 comprises 16 residues. The CDR3 sequence: CTSSQPSGAPMDTQYF. CDR3 bases: TGCACCAGCAGCCAACCTAGCGGGGCGCCTATGGATACGCAGTATTTT.

The chain combines TRBV18 with TRBJ1-3; D ambiguous. This CDR3 spans 16 amino acids. Germline CDR1 KGHSH, CDR2 LQKENI. With 4 bases removed from V and 3 bases from J, the gap between germline ends came to 16 bases. CDR3 coding DNA: TGTGCCAGCTCACAGGCGAGGCTAAGGCTTGGAAACACCATATATTTT. Translated: CASSQARLRLGNTIYF.

The chain has TRBV12-5 and TRBJ1-1; the D is unclear. The germline gives CDR1 LGHNT, CDR2 FRNRAP. The CDR3 sequence is 14 residues long. V dropped 6 bases and J dropped 4 bases, with 15 bases sitting between them. CDR3 nucleotides: TGTGCTAGTGGATCGGAGGGTTTTGGCACTGAAGCTTTCTTT. Translating gives CASGSEGFGTEAFF.

The chain uses TRBV5-1 and TRBJ1-3, with 8 bases aligning to TRBD1. The CDR3 length is 16 residues. The V gene end was trimmed by 4 bases and the J gene end by 0 bases; junction bases not matched to a gene: 6. Germline V CDR1 and CDR2: SGHRS, YFSETQ. The CDR3 here is CASSTTGGSSGNTIYF. CDR3 sequence (DNA): TGCGCCAGCAGCACTACAGGGGGATCCTCTGGAAACACCATATATTTT.

This chain connects TRBV11-3 to TRBJ1-5, with 9 bases lining up with TRBD1. The junction had 7 bases not matched to a gene; V was cut back by 4 bases and J by 0 bases. The germline V gene has CDR1 SGHNT and CDR2 YENEEA. The CDR3 is 17 residues long. CDR3 in amino acids: CASSSGDRGYSNQPQHF. The CDR3 DNA is TGTGCCAGCAGCTCAGGAGACAGGGGGTATAGCAATCAGCCCCAGCATTTT.

This rearrangement joins TRBV6-5 to TRBJ1-5, with a weak D call TRBD1 (6 bases). Deletions cut 7 bases from V and 6 bases from J, with 13 bases between. Germline V gives CDR1 MNHEY, CDR2 SVGAGI. This CDR3 is built from 13 residues. CDR3 DNA: TGTGCCAGCACCAACAGGGAGGGTCAGCCCCAGCATTTT. This gives the protein CASTNREGQPQHF.

The chain uses TRBV2 and TRBJ1-4; 9 nucleotides agree with TRBD1. CDR1 and CDR2 (germline): SNHLY, FYNNEI. After removal of 6 bases from V and 4 bases from J, the junction contained 9 bases not matched to a gene. The CDR3 is made up of 16 amino acids. This chain's CDR3 is CASSIGQGRDNEKLFF. CDR3 sequence (DNA): TGTGCCAGCAGCATCGGACAGGGGCGGGATAATGAAAAACTGTTTTTT.

In its sample, this clone was seen once. The chain employs TRBV10-2 and TRBJ1-2, with a weak D call TRBD1 (5 bases). From germline, CDR1 is WSHSY and CDR2 SAAADI. V lost 2 bases to trimming and J lost 4 bases, with 11 bases between them. CDR3 size: 14 residues. The CDR3 DNA sequence: TGCGCCAGCAGTGAGCCGGGGGGGGGCTATGGCTACACCTTC. This sequence encodes CASSEPGGGYGYTF.

The J gene is TRBJ2-7, the V gene TRBV3-1 (or the pseudogene TRBV3-2), with D unresolved. Germline CDR1 reads LGHDT; CDR2 reads YNNKEL (reference sequence). The CDR3 is 15 amino acids. V lost 0 bases and J 0 bases, leaving 9 bases between the germline ends. The CDR3 here is CASSQEYWSSYEQYF. For the CDR3, the DNA is TGTGCCAGCAGCCAAGAATACTGGAGCTCCTACGAGCAGTACTTC.

This clone was seen only a few times. The gene calls are TRBV6-1 and TRBJ1-4; D is undetermined. V was clipped by 0 bases and J by 5 bases, with 10 bases between them. CDR3 length equals 15 residues. The germline V gene encodes CDR1 MNHNS and CDR2 SASEGT. CDR3 in DNA: TGTGCCAGCAGTGAAGCGGGCAGACAAAATGAAAAACTGTTTTTT. This encodes CASSEAGRQNEKLFF.

V and J are TRBV9 and TRBJ2-5; D gene ambiguous. This CDR3 is 15 amino acids long. Looked up from germline, CDR1 is SGDLS and CDR2 is YYNGEE. Deletions cut 0 bases from V and 4 bases from J, with 13 bases between. CDR3 sequence reads: CASSVDQTAGETQYF. The CDR3 nucleotides read TGTGCCAGCAGCGTAGACCAGACTGCTGGAGAGACCCAGTACTTC.

The chain employs TRBV7-2 and TRBJ1-2, with 8 bases fitting TRBD1. Looked up from germline, CDR1 is SGHTA and CDR2 is FQGNSA. This CDR3 contains 13 residues. The ends lost 5 bases at V and 10 bases at J; junction bases unmatched: 9. CDR3 in amino acids: CASSKQGDGAYTF. CDR3 nucleotides: TGTGCCAGCAGCAAACAGGGGGACGGGGCCTACACCTTC.

J is TRBJ2-5 and V is TRBV9; 14 bases line up with TRBD2. Per the germline V gene, CDR1 is SGDLS and CDR2 is YYNGEE. J was trimmed by 2 bases and V by 0 bases; bases with no gene match: 6. This CDR3 is 18 amino acids long. CDR3 nucleotides: TGTGCCAGCAGCGTAGGGACGGGACTAGCGGGGGCTCAAGAGACCCAGTACTTC. It yields the protein CASSVGTGLAGAQETQYF.

This chain uses TRBV29-1 with TRBJ2-7; TRBD1 matches 9 bases. Germline lookup yields CDR1 SQVTM and CDR2 ANQGSEA. J was trimmed by 7 bases and V by 7 bases; bases with no gene match: 8. The CDR3 extends over 12 amino acids. For the CDR3, the DNA is TGCAGCGCGGGGGGACAGGGAAAGGAGCAGTACTTC. Residues: CSAGGQGKEQYF.

The chain is built from TRBV6-1 and TRBJ1-3, with 12 nucleotides matching TRBD1. J was trimmed by 3 bases and V by 0 bases; bases with no gene match: 6. Germline CDR1 MNHNS, CDR2 SASEGT. This CDR3 is built from 18 residues. The CDR3 region is CASSEAGQGASYGNTIYF. Written as DNA, the CDR3 is TGTGCCAGCAGTGAAGCGGGACAGGGGGCTTCTTATGGAAACACCATATATTTT.

The count of this clone is one. V is TRBV25-1 and J is TRBJ2-7; the match to TRBD1 covers 7 bases. Germline V gene data show CDR1 as MGHDK and CDR2 as SYGVNS. The CDR3 sequence is 14 residues long. Losses at the gene ends were 6 bases for V and 9 bases for J; bases not matched to a gene: 14. The CDR3 DNA follows: TGTGCCAGCAGCCCGGGACAGCTACGTTGGCGGCAGTACTTC. Amino acids: CASSPGQLRWRQYF.

The chain joins TRBV5-4 to TRBJ1-2, with 10 bases identical to TRBD1. The junction had 10 bases not matched to a gene; V was cut back by 4 bases and J by 4 bases. The CDR3 totals 16 residues. Per germline, CDR1 SGHNT and CDR2 YYREEE (reference sequence). The CDR3 DNA is TGTGCCAGCAGCCCGGGTGGGACAGGGGCCCTCTATGGCTACACCTTC. It specifies CASSPGGTGALYGYTF.

The chain combines TRBV5-1 with TRBJ2-2; 11 bases line up with TRBD2. The junction had 7 bases not matched to a gene; V was cut back by 4 bases and J by 8 bases. This CDR3 has 15 residues. The germline V gene encodes CDR1 SGHRS and CDR2 YFSETQ. The CDR3 reads CASSTSGGLTGELFF. The CDR3 nucleotides are TGCGCCAGCAGCACTAGCGGGGGACTGACTGGGGAGCTGTTTTTT.

The chain's CDR3 is CSVRGGNYGYTF. The CDR3 nucleotides are TGCAGCGTTAGGGGCGGTAACTATGGCTACACCTTC. The chain has TRBV29-1 and TRBJ1-2, with a possible D match to TRBD1 (5 bases). This CDR3 has 12 residues. Germline CDR1 SQVTM, CDR2 ANQGSEA. Trimming left V 5 bases short and J 1 base short, with 8 bases between.

The J gene is TRBJ2-4, the V gene TRBV9, with TRBD1 matching 11 bases. CDR3 size: 16 residues. The V gene's germline CDR1 is SGDLS and CDR2 YYNGEE. Losses at the gene ends were 4 bases for V and 7 bases for J; bases not matched to a gene: 10. The CDR3 DNA follows: TGTGCCAGCAGCACGGGACAGGGGGACGGTTTGAACATTCAGTACTTC. Its protein is CASSTGQGDGLNIQYF.

The chain has TRBV5-6 and TRBJ2-1; D possibly corresponds to TRBD1 (6 bases). Germline V gene lookup returns CDR1 SGHDT and CDR2 YYEEEE. Deletions cut 2 bases from V and 7 bases from J, with 13 bases between. The CDR3 is made up of 14 amino acids. The DNA of the CDR3 is TGTGCCAGCAGCTTCGGGACAAGTACAAATGAGCAGTTCTTC. Encoded protein: CASSFGTSTNEQFF.

CDR3 in DNA: TGCAGTGGGAGAGGCCGGGACGAGCAGTACTTC. It yields the protein CSGRGRDEQYF. The chain recombines TRBV20-1 with TRBJ2-7, with D hard to call. V gave up 7 bases and J gave up 5 bases, with 12 bases separating them. The CDR3 loop spans 11 amino acids. Germline V gives CDR1 DFQATT, CDR2 SNEGSKA (reference sequence).

The table lists this clone with a count of one. This chain connects TRBV3-1 (or the pseudogene TRBV3-2) to TRBJ1-1, with D uncertain. Looked up from germline, CDR1 is LGHDT and CDR2 is YNNKEL (reference sequence). The germline V and J ends were trimmed by 2 bases and 3 bases, with 7 bases remaining between them. The CDR3 consists of 13 residues. CDR3 residues: CASSQNSDTEAFF. The DNA for the CDR3 is TGTGCCAGCAGCCAAAACTCGGACACTGAAGCTTTCTTT.

The chain has TRBV3-1 (or the pseudogene TRBV3-2) and TRBJ2-7, with 16 bases matching TRBD2. Germline V lookup: CDR1 LGHDT, CDR2 YNNKEL (reference sequence). The CDR3 consists of 19 residues. V trimming: 2 bases; J trimming: 0 bases; junction bases outside the gene matches: 7. The CDR3 spells CASSQKGTSGGARSYEQYF. Written as DNA, the CDR3 is TGTGCCAGCAGCCAAAAGGGGACTAGCGGGGGGGCTCGCTCCTACGAGCAGTACTTC.

The chain uses TRBV6-6 and TRBJ2-7; tentatively, D is TRBD1 (6 bases). V lost 8 bases, J lost 3 bases, and 14 bases lay in between. CDR3 size: 13 residues. Looked up from germline, CDR1 is MNHNY and CDR2 is SVGAGI (reference sequence). The CDR3, as DNA: TGTGCCAGCGGGCAGGGGCTAAACTACGAGCAGTACTTC. This translates into CASGQGLNYEQYF.

The V and J genes are TRBV6-5 and TRBJ1-4; D is perhaps TRBD1 (6 bases). Trimming left V 6 bases short and J 8 bases short, with 13 bases between. Germline assignment: CDR1 MNHEY and CDR2 SVGAGI. This CDR3 is 13 amino acids long. CDR3 nucleotide sequence: TGTGCCAGCAGAATTTCCGGGACAGAAAAACTGTTTTTT. Amino acids: CASRISGTEKLFF.

There are a few counts of this clone. V and J are TRBV7-9 and TRBJ1-5; D gene uncertain. The CDR3 runs to 15 residues. Germline V CDR1 and CDR2: SEHNR, FQNEAQ (reference sequence). Trimming removed 3 bases at V and 1 base at J, with 10 bases between. DNA of the CDR3: TGTGCCAGCAGCTTGGGCCCCGACAGCAATCAGCCCCAGCATTTT. Translated, it gives CASSLGPDSNQPQHF. Combining the CDR3 with reference TRBV7-9 and TRBJ1-5 gives the whole variable domain DTGVSQNPRHKITKRGQNVTFRCDPISEHNRLYWYRQTLGQGPEFLTYFQNEAQLEKSRLLSDRFSAERPKGSFSTLEIQRTEQGDSAMYLCASSLGPDSNQPQHFGDGTRLSIL.

V usage is TRBV6-5 and J usage is TRBJ1-6; D is possibly TRBD1 (5 bases). CDR3 length equals 15 residues. Germline V gene data show CDR1 as MNHEY and CDR2 as SVGAGI. V was pared by 0 bases and J by 8 bases, with 11 bases between. CDR3 sequence reads: CASSYSGGLDSPLHF. The CDR3 coding sequence is TGTGCCAGCAGTTACTCCGGGGGGTTGGATTCACCCCTCCACTTT.